This T cell receptor (beta chain) was recovered during a study of blood T cell repertoires in COVID-19. Study as a whole: T cells, B-cell-depleted T cells, or PBMCs supplied cDNA or gDNA.

The germline V and J ends were trimmed by 5 bases and 6 bases, with 19 bases remaining between them. Germline V gene sequence: CDR1 SGHVS, CDR2 FQNEAQ. The CDR3 consists of 15 residues. This clone appeared once. The table came from immunoSEQ multiplex PCR; TCRdb's copy has only in-frame clones and leaves some out. The profile shows over 110,000 clones, about 91% of them singletons. J is TRBJ1-2 and V is TRBV7-8; D is uncertain. Sequenced material: peripheral blood. The origin of this receptor is a human donor in a cohort sampled during active COVID-19. CDR3 sequence: CASSRRETLENGYTF. Written as DNA, the CDR3 is TGTGCCAGCAGCCGCCGGGAGACGCTGGAGAATGGCTACACCTTC.